This TCR beta chain was profiled in a study of shared T cell receptors in the human thymus. The CDR3 sequence is 14 residues long. V gave up 10 bases and J gave up 2 bases; unmatched junction bases: 12. In germline, CDR1 is SGHNT, CDR2 YYREEE (reference sequence). The repertoire was sequenced with immunoSEQ multiplex PCR; TCRdb's copy has only in-frame clones and lacks some. The table has about 660,000 clones, about 90% seen once. The data were also submitted as part of a second study, on human thymus T cells. From that paper: Related research found strongly overlapping thymic repertoires in unrelated individuals.

The chain combines TRBV5-4 with TRBJ2-7, with 7 bases aligning to TRBD1. The sequence derives from a boy less than two years old with a congenital heart defect. The sample comprised thymocytes. The CDR3 bases are TGTGCCGGCGACACAGGGGTACTAGCCTACGAGCAGTACTTC. Amino acid sequence: CAGDTGVLAYEQYF.